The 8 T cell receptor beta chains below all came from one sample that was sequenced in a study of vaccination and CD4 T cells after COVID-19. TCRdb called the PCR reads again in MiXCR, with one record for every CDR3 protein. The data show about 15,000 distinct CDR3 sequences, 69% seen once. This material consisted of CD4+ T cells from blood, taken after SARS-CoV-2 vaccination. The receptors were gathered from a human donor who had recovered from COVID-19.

This chain's CDR3 is CATQGDFAETQYF. CDR3 DNA sequence: TGTGCCACCCAAGGGGATTTCGCGGAGACCCAGTACTTC. The genes are TRBV2 and TRBJ2-5, with D perhaps TRBD1 (5 bases). This CDR3 spans 13 amino acids. The ends were cut back, 10 bases at V and 5 bases at J, with 17 bases in the middle. Germline V CDR1 and CDR2: SNHLY, FYNNEI.

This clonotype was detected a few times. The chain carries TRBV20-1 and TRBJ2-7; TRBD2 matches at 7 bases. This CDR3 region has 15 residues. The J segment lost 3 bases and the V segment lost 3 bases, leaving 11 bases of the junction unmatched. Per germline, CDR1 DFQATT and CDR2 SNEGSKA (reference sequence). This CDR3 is CSASGRMGPSYEQYF. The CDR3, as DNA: TGCAGTGCTAGCGGGAGGATGGGACCGAGCTACGAGCAGTACTTC.

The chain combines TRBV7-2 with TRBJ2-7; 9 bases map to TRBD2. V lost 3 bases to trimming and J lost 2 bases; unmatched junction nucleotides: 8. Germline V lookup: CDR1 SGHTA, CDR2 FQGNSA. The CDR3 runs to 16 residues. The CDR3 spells CASSFNLAGPAYEQYF. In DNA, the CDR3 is TGTGCCAGCAGCTTTAATCTAGCGGGGCCGGCCTACGAGCAGTACTTC.

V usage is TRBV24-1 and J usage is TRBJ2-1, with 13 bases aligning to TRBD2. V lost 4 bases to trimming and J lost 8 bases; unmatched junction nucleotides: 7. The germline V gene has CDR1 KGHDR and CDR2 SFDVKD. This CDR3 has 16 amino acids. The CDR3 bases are TGTGCCACCAGTGACACGACTAGCGGGAGGATGTATGAGCAGTTCTTC. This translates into CATSDTTSGRMYEQFF.

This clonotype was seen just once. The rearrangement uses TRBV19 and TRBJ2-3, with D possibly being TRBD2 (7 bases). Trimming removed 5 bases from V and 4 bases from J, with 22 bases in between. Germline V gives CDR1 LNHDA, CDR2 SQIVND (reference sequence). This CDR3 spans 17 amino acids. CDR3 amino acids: CASSPQRGGRMADTQYF. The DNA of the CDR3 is TGTGCCAGTAGTCCCCAAAGGGGGGGGCGCATGGCAGATACGCAGTATTTT.

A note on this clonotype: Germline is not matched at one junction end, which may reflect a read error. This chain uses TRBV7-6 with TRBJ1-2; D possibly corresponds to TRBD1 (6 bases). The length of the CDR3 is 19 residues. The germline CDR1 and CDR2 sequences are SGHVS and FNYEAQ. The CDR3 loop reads CASSFHNLDRPSANYGYTF. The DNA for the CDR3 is TGTGCTAGCAGCTTCCACAATCTTGACAGGCCCTCTGCTAACTATGGCTACACCTTC.

This chain's CDR3 is CASSSATNYGYTF. DNA for the CDR3: TGTGCCAGCAGTTCAGCTACTAACTATGGCTACACCTTC. The chain uses TRBV6-5 and TRBJ1-2; D is unresolved. Germline CDR1 MNHEY, CDR2 SVGAGI. The CDR3 runs 13 residues. V was shortened by 4 bases and J by 0 bases, with 6 bases between the two germline ends.

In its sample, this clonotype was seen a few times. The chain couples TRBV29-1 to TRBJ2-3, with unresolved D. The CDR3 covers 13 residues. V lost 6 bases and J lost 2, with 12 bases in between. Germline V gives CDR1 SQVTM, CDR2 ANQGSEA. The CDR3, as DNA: TGCAGCGTGTGCAAACGGATCACAGATACGCAGTATTTT. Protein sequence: CSVCKRITDTQYF.